What follows are 14 T cell receptor beta chains derived from one specimen sequenced in a study of vaccination and CD4 T cells after COVID-19. This sample's treatment: approximately nine-day PBMC culture with coronavirus spike peptide pools or control peptides (ViraFEST assay). The Oncomine TCR Beta short-read assay generated sequence data from the DNA of cultured CD4+ T cells. TCRdb reprocessed the PCR reads via MiXCR and lists one record per CDR3 protein. Of roughly 20,000 distinct CDR3 sequences detected, about 38% appear once; the ten largest clones hold about 28%. Antigens of these TCRs are unknown. The sample was CD4+ T cells from blood, cultured in vitro, taken before SARS-CoV-2 vaccination. These receptors came from a human donor who received a COVID-19 vaccine.

The CDR3 nucleotides read TGTGCCAGCAGACGAGAGGGGGCTGGAGGGGCCAACGTCCTGACTTTC. It translates to CASRREGAGGANVLTF. The chain is built from TRBV12-3 or TRBV12-4 and TRBJ2-6; the match to TRBD1 covers 7 bases. The CDR3 is 16 residues long. V trimming: 6 bases; J trimming: 4 bases; junction bases outside the gene matches: 9.

J is TRBJ1-6 and V is TRBV10-2; the D gene is possibly TRBD1 (6 bases). The CDR3 is 13 residues long. The V gene lost 3 bases and the J gene lost 10 bases, with 10 bases spanning the gap. In germline, CDR1 is WSHSY, CDR2 SAAADI. CDR3 loop: CASSDQGYSPLHF. The CDR3 DNA follows: TGCGCCAGCAGTGACCAGGGGTACTCACCCCTCCACTTT.

This clonotype was detected a few times. The genes are TRBV2 and TRBJ2-2, with unresolved D. The CDR3 contains 14 residues. Germline loops: CDR1 SNHLY, CDR2 FYNNEI. Trimming shortened V by 4 bases and J by 2 bases, and 8 bases separated the two germline ends. CDR3 in DNA: TGTGCCAGCAGTGTGGCCTCAAACACCGGGGAGCTGTTTTTT. This sequence encodes CASSVASNTGELFF.

J is TRBJ1-1 and V is TRBV10-3; possible D gene TRBD1, 5 bases. This CDR3 comprises 14 residues. V was trimmed by 0 bases and J by 3 bases, leaving 8 bases between them. CDR1 is ENHRY, CDR2 SYGVKD, per germline. The CDR3 region has the DNA TGTGCCATCAGTGAGTCGGAGGGGTACACTGAAGCTTTCTTT. The encoded protein is CAISESEGYTEAFF.

The genes are TRBV3-1 and TRBJ1-2; D is uncertain. Trimming shortened V by 2 bases and J by 1 base, and 8 bases separated the two germline ends. The CDR3 extends over 14 amino acids. Germline CDR1 and CDR2: LGHDT and YNNKEL (reference sequence). Here the CDR3 DNA reads TGTGCCAGCAGCCAACTGGGAATTAACTATGGCTACACCTTC. Protein sequence: CASSQLGINYGYTF.

The chain joins TRBV30 to TRBJ1-5; D unclear. The germline CDR1 and CDR2 sequences are GTSNPN and SVGIG (reference sequence). V dropped 3 bases and J dropped 0 bases, with 12 bases sitting between them. This CDR3 spans 15 amino acids. The CDR3 here is CAWRADPASNQPQHF. CDR3 sequence (DNA): TGTGCCTGGAGGGCCGACCCAGCTAGCAATCAGCCCCAGCATTTT. Full variable domain (outside the CDR3, taken from reference TRBV30 and TRBJ1-5): SQTIHQWPATLVQPVGSPLSLECTVEGTSNPNLYWYRQAAGRGLQLLFYSVGIGQISSEVPQNLSASRPQDRQFILSSKKLLLSDSGFYLCAWRADPASNQPQHFGDGTRLSIL.

The V and J genes are TRBV6-1 and TRBJ2-5; D unresolved. The CDR3 consists of 15 residues. Trimming cost V 4 bases and J 4 bases, with 16 bases left between them. CDR1 is MNHNS and CDR2 is SASEGT in the germline V gene. CDR3 DNA: TGTGCCAGCAGTGTAGCCTTCGACTTGGGAGAGACCCAGTACTTC. Translated: CASSVAFDLGETQYF.

This clonotype turned up a few times. The chain combines TRBV11-2 with TRBJ1-2, with TRBD1 as a possible D gene (6 bases). The CDR3 extends over 18 amino acids. The V and J ends lost 5 bases and 5 bases respectively, with 27 bases between them. Germline CDR1 SGHAT, CDR2 FQNNGV. CDR3 DNA sequence: TGTGCCAGCAGCCCAAACCCGGGAGCGAGGGGGAGTATATATGGCTACACCTTC. It specifies CASSPNPGARGSIYGYTF.

The J gene is TRBJ1-6, the V gene TRBV5-1; TRBD1 matches at 7 bases. CDR1 SGHRS and CDR2 YFSETQ come from the germline V gene. CDR3 length: 15 amino acids. J was trimmed by 11 bases and V by 0 bases; bases with no gene match: 8. The CDR3 coding sequence is TGCGCCAGCAGCTTGGAGCGCAGGGGGTCGACACCCCTCCACTTT. Translation: CASSLERRGSTPLHF.

This clonotype was counted only a few times. J is TRBJ2-5 and V is TRBV12-3 or TRBV12-4, with 13 bases aligning to TRBD2. The CDR3 length is 17 residues. The trim removed 3 bases at V and 4 bases at J, leaving 8 bases unmatched. Here the CDR3 reads CASSLVLAGGLRETQYF. For the CDR3, the DNA is TGTGCCAGCAGTTTGGTACTAGCGGGGGGGCTCAGAGAGACCCAGTACTTC.

A few counts support this clonotype. The chain is built from TRBV7-8 and TRBJ2-3, with D perhaps matching TRBD1 (5 bases). The CDR3 runs 15 residues. Trimming shortened V by 5 bases and J by 4 bases, and 16 bases separated the two germline ends. Germline CDR1 is SGHVS and CDR2 is FQNEAQ. The CDR3 loop is CASSPPQGIADTQYF. The CDR3 DNA follows: TGTGCCAGCAGCCCCCCCCAGGGTATCGCAGATACGCAGTATTTT.

The chain has TRBV6-1 and TRBJ2-5; D remains unclear. The CDR3 totals 14 residues. Germline lookup yields CDR1 MNHNS and CDR2 SASEGT. The germline V and J ends were trimmed by 0 bases and 4 bases, with 9 bases remaining between them. The CDR3 DNA reads TGTGCCAGCAGTGAAGCCGATTTCCCAGAGACCCAGTACTTC. Its translation: CASSEADFPETQYF.

This chain joins TRBV6-1 and TRBJ1-2; D not resolved. The V and J ends lost 7 bases and 8 bases respectively, with 11 bases between them. The germline CDR1 and CDR2 sequences are MNHNS and SASEGT. The CDR3 is 11 residues long. CDR3: CASIGEKGYTF. The CDR3 coding sequence is TGTGCCAGCATTGGCGAAAAAGGCTACACCTTC.

V gene TRBV20-1 combines with J gene TRBJ2-3, with D unresolved. Germline V gene lookup returns CDR1 DFQATT and CDR2 SNEGSKA (reference sequence). The V gene lost 3 bases and the J gene lost 5 bases, with 9 bases spanning the gap. This CDR3 contains 12 residues. The CDR3 coding sequence is TGCAGTGCTAGGTTTGGACGAGATACGCAGTATTTT. This gives the protein CSARFGRDTQYF.